Reported below is one TCR beta chain. Sequencing was performed with immunoSEQ multiplex PCR; in TCRdb, only in-frame clones are kept and a portion is missing. Of tens of thousands of clones in the sample, 80% to 90% were seen once. This sample stems from a study of OX40 agonist ivuxolimab in advanced cancers. Study background: Of the participants, 35% to 50% had some prior anti-PD-1, anti-PD-L1 or anti-CTLA-4 therapy, which was allowed.

V lost 6 bases, J lost 0 bases, and 5 bases stayed unmatched. This CDR3 is 16 amino acids long. Germline CDR1 reads MGHDK; CDR2 reads SYGVNS. People who had autoimmune disease history or systemic immunosuppression were excluded. Sequences were derived from CD4+ or CD8+ T cells sorted from blood, sampled in a trial of the OX40 agonist ivuxolimab. The TCR was taken from an adult with an advanced solid tumor such as melanoma, head and neck, liver or kidney cancer. This sequence joins TRBV25-1 and TRBJ1-5; the match to TRBD1 covers 10 bases. This CDR3 is CASSGTGEDSNQPQHF. DNA of the CDR3: TGTGCCAGCAGCGGGACAGGGGAGGATAGCAATCAGCCCCAGCATTTT.